This T cell receptor (beta chain) was captured in a study of identical twins (dated by TCRdb to about 2016). A note on the overall study: To test whether fetal clonotypes persist, this study deep-sequenced TCR alpha and beta repertoires from monozygotic twins, from unrelated adults of various ages, and from cord blood. Replicate twin experiments were performed at different times using different library preparation protocols to rule out contamination. The investigation overall reported the following: A weaker excess of twin sharing was found in beta out-of-frame sequences because the signal-to-noise ratio was lowered by fewer shared sequences. Fewer insertions were carried by abundant cord blood beta clonotypes, a similar but weaker trend appeared in young adult naive repertoires, and no such trend appeared in memory repertoires. Invariant T cells such as MAIT and iNKT could partly confound zero-insertion analyses, although diverse VJ usage argued against such confounding for most clonotypes. Because the same donors could not be followed over many years, conclusions were based on cross-sectional statistical analysis. Out-of-frame TCR alpha sharing in monozygotic twins was systematically underestimated by recombination models, whereas sharing between unrelated individuals was in agreement with the recombination models. Compared with coincidental sharing between unrelated individuals, out-of-frame TCR alpha sequences shared between twins had an excess of sequences with low generation probability.

The sample holds many counts of this clonotype. Its antigen has not been determined. Germline and junction disagree at one end, which may indicate a read error. Only healthy Caucasian donors were included. Miltenyi CD45RO+ enrichment and human naive T-cell isolation kits were used to isolate memory (CD45RO+) and naive T cells from PBMC. Libraries were made using 5' RACE. Sequenced using an Illumina HiSeq 2000. A universal primer binding site was introduced by template switching, and a unique molecular identifier was present in the final cDNA, enabling accurate counting of TCR cDNA molecules. Specific primers in the conserved constant-segment region were used to synthesize first-strand cDNA for TCR alpha and beta chains. To control for contamination, every cDNA library was double barcoded, receiving both a SMART-Mk sample barcode and Illumina barcodes. TruSeq adapter sequences along with Illumina sample barcodes were introduced in two successive PCR steps. Sequencing of the TCR alpha and beta cDNA libraries was done on the Illumina HiSeq platform using custom primers. The published analysis was carried out like this. MiGEC processed the raw reads to extract unique molecular identifiers, while MiXCR was used to determine the CDR3 positions. Recombination models were inferred per individual with the repgenHMM and IGoR tools using an EM algorithm. The tcR package in R was used for shared clonotype analysis, with sharing normalized by the product of cloneset sizes. To study raw recombination free of thymic and clonal selection effects, out-of-frame nonproductive sequences were analyzed. The raw public data were reprocessed by TCRdb itself: fastp quality trimming at Q25, MiXCR clonotype calling, in-frame beta chains only. Rows with a matching CDR3 protein are joined into one entry that keeps the most common DNA and genes. These V and J calls rely on TCRdb rather than the paper's analysis. This sample comprises under 300,000 distinct CDR3 sequences, over 12% of them detected only once. 8.8% of the sample is held by the ten biggest clonotypes.

The sample consisted of memory (CD45RO+) T cells sorted from blood. What the cell subset or site label conveys for this sample: CD45RO+ enriched T cells. The sequence was collected from a young woman in good health.

The CDR3 sequence is CATSVLSGRTRYNEQFF. The DNA is as follows: TGTGCCACCAGTGTTTTGAGCGGGAGGACCCGGTACAATGAGCAGTTCTTC. This chain is built from TRBV24-1 and TRBJ2-1; TRBD2 lines up with 9 middle nucleotides. CDR1 is given as KGHDR and CDR2 as SFDVKD, both from the germline V gene. The CDR3 runs 17 residues from the cysteine to the phenylalanine. CDR3 DNA only is kept here, 51 bases in frame from base 1.